These 9 T cell receptor beta chains were all obtained from the same sample, sequenced in a study of T-cell reconstitution after alpha-beta-depleted transplantation in children. The authors prepared the TCRbeta library with unique molecular identifiers. MiXCR was run by TCRdb on the PCR reads, yielding one entry per CDR3 protein. In the table there are hundreds of thousands of distinct CDR3 sequences, around 12% of which are singletons. Here the sequenced sample was PBMCs from the stem cell graft donor, taken from the stem cell graft. All receptors come from a human donor who donated a stem cell graft to a child with acute lymphoblastic leukemia.

This clonotype was found many times. The J gene is TRBJ2-7, the V gene TRBV20-1; 8 bases line up with TRBD2. Per germline, CDR1 DFQATT and CDR2 SNEGSKA (reference sequence). Unmatched junction bases numbered 12, after V lost 5 bases and J lost 3 bases. The CDR3 runs to 15 residues. The CDR3 loop is CSAWPTSGGDYEQYF. DNA of the CDR3: TGCAGTGCTTGGCCGACGAGCGGGGGAGACTACGAGCAGTACTTC.

This clonotype was seen repeatedly, ten times or more. V and J are TRBV20-1 and TRBJ2-1; 11 nucleotides agree with TRBD2. V trimming: 2 bases; J trimming: 1 base; junction bases outside the gene matches: 4. CDR3 length: 16 amino acids. CDR1 and CDR2 (germline): DFQATT, SNEGSKA (reference sequence). The DNA of the CDR3 is TGCAGTGCTAGAAGTAGCGGGAGGGGGTCCTACAATGAGCAGTTCTTC. This gives the protein CSARSSGRGSYNEQFF.

This clonotype was counted at least ten times. This chain's CDR3 is CATSRDQAGGSPSRETQYF. DNA for the CDR3: TGTGCCACCAGCAGAGATCAGGCAGGGGGTTCCCCCTCTAGGGAGACCCAGTACTTC. The chain employs TRBV15 and TRBJ2-5; TRBD1 matches 7 bases. Germline CDR1 LNHNV, CDR2 YYDKDF (reference sequence). The V and J ends lost 0 bases and 5 bases, in that order; junction bases with no gene match: 18. The CDR3 runs to 19 residues.

In this sample, this clonotype turned up many times. V gene TRBV10-2 combines with J gene TRBJ2-7; 10 nucleotides align to TRBD2. J gave up 1 base and V 2 bases, and 2 bases lay outside the gene matches. The CDR3 runs 15 residues. CDR1 and CDR2 (germline): WSHSY, SAAADI. The CDR3 DNA sequence: TGCGCCAGCAGTGAGACTAGCGGGGAGTCCTACGAGCAGTACTTC. It translates to CASSETSGESYEQYF.

This clonotype was seen repeatedly, ten times or more. The chain carries TRBV12-3 or TRBV12-4 and TRBJ2-1, with a tentative D call TRBD1 (6 bases). Trimming took 6 bases from V and 1 from J, leaving 13 bases between them. The CDR3 spans 15 residues. The DNA for the CDR3 is TGTGCCAGCAGCCAAGGACAGCGTTCCTACAATGAGCAGTTCTTC. Translated, it gives CASSQGQRSYNEQFF.

The chain uses TRBV19 and TRBJ1-2, with D unclear. Trimming left V 1 base short and J 7 bases short, with 7 bases between. The CDR3 spans 12 residues. Germline V gene data show CDR1 as LNHDA and CDR2 as SQIVND (reference sequence). The CDR3 loop reads CASSIAESGYTF. DNA for the CDR3: TGTGCCAGTAGTATAGCTGAGAGTGGCTACACCTTC.

This clonotype was observed at least ten times. The DNA of the CDR3 is TGTGCCAGCAGCGTAGGCGGGGACAATCAGCCCCAGCATTTT. Protein: CASSVGGDNQPQHF. V gene TRBV9 combines with J gene TRBJ1-5; unclear D gene. V lost 0 bases and J 3 bases, leaving 7 bases between the germline ends. Germline V CDR1 and CDR2: SGDLS, YYNGEE. This CDR3 is 14 amino acids long.

This clonotype was recorded many times. The chain carries TRBV19 and TRBJ1-2, with D possibly TRBD1 on 5 matching bases. The CDR3 runs 13 residues. V was trimmed by 10 bases and J by 8 bases, leaving 20 bases between them. Germline CDR1 LNHDA, CDR2 SQIVND (reference sequence). The CDR3 DNA is TGTGCCACCCACACGGGGCAGAGCGTCGGCTACACCTTC. This codes for CATHTGQSVGYTF.

The table lists this clonotype with many counts. The V and J genes are TRBV7-2 and TRBJ2-3; 9 bases are a match to TRBD1. This CDR3 is built from 16 residues. The germline V gene has CDR1 SGHTA and CDR2 FQGNSA. Trimming took 4 bases from V and 1 from J; bases not matched to a gene: 6. The CDR3 nucleotides are TGTGCCAGCAGCTCCTTCCGGGACAGGGGCACAGATACGCAGTATTTT. This encodes CASSSFRDRGTDTQYF.